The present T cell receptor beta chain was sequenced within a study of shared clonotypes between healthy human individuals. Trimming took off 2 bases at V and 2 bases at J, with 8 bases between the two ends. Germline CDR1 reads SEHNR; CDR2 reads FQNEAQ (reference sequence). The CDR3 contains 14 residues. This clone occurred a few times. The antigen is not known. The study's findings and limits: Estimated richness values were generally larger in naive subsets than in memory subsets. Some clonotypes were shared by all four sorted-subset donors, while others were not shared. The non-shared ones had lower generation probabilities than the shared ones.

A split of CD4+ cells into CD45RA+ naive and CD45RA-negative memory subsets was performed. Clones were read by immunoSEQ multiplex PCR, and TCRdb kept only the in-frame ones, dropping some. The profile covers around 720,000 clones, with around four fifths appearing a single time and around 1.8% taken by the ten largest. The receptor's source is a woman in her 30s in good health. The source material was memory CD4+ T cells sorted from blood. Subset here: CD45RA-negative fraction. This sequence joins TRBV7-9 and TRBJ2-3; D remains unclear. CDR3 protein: CASSLTGTTDTQYF. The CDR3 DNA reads TGTGCCAGCAGCTTAACCGGCACCACAGATACGCAGTATTTT. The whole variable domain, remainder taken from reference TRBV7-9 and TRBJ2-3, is DTGVSQNPRHKITKRGQNVTFRCDPISEHNRLYWYRQTLGQGPEFLTYFQNEAQLEKSRLLSDRFSAERPKGSFSTLEIQRTEQGDSAMYLCASSLTGTTDTQYFGPGTRLTVL.